Listed here are 24 T cell receptor beta chains from one sample, sequenced in a study of blood T cell repertoires in COVID-19. The protocol was immunoSEQ multiplex PCR, while the TCRdb copy is restricted to in-frame clones and leaves out a portion. The repertoire holds tens of thousands of clones, with approximately 90% as singletons. What was sequenced was peripheral blood. These TCRs come from a human donor with active COVID-19. The donor label of this sample is uncertain.

V usage is TRBV7-2 and J usage is TRBJ2-3; 8 nucleotides align to TRBD2. This CDR3 is built from 18 residues. Per the germline V gene, CDR1 is SGHTA and CDR2 is FQGNSA. V lost 5 bases, J lost 1 base, and 14 bases stayed unmatched. CDR3 in DNA: TGTGCCAGCAGCGAAACCAGGCAGCGGGGGACCCGCACAGATACGCAGTATTTT. It yields the protein CASSETRQRGTRTDTQYF.

Only one count was recorded for this clone. This sequence joins TRBV5-1 and TRBJ1-1; D uncertain. V was cut by 0 bases and J by 0 bases, with 6 bases left in between. The CDR3 loop spans 14 amino acids. Per the germline V gene, CDR1 is SGHRS and CDR2 is YFSETQ. CDR3 nucleotides: TGCGCCAGCAGCTTGGAACGGTTGAACACTGAAGCTTTCTTT. Residues: CASSLERLNTEAFF.

The V and J genes are TRBV3-1 (or the pseudogene TRBV3-2) and TRBJ2-6, with TRBD1 matching over 8 bases. Germline CDR1 reads LGHDT; CDR2 reads YNNKEL (reference sequence). This CDR3 is built from 17 residues. The V gene end was trimmed by 7 bases and the J gene end by 0 bases; junction bases not matched to a gene: 8. The CDR3 nucleotides are TGTGCCAGCAACCTTGGGACAGGCGCCTCTGGGGCCAACGTCCTGACTTTC. Translating gives CASNLGTGASGANVLTF.

The chain uses TRBV6-5 and TRBJ2-2; 7 bases fit TRBD1. The germline V gene encodes CDR1 MNHEY and CDR2 SVGAGI. Germline trimming cut 8 bases from V and 1 base from J; bases unmatched to any gene: 4. The CDR3 loop spans 14 amino acids. CDR3 in DNA: TGTGCCAGCGGAAGGACAGGGAACACCGGGGAGCTGTTTTTT. It specifies CASGRTGNTGELFF.

This CDR3 reads CASSIARQVHTGELFF. The CDR3 nucleotides are TGTGCCAGTAGTATAGCTCGGCAGGTTCACACCGGGGAGCTGTTTTTT. The chain recombines TRBV19 with TRBJ2-2; D unresolved. V was clipped by 1 base and J by 3 bases, with 12 bases between them. Per the germline V gene, CDR1 is LNHDA and CDR2 is SQIVND (reference sequence). The CDR3 totals 16 residues.

V and J are TRBV4-1 and TRBJ2-7; tentatively, D is TRBD1 (7 bases). CDR1 MGHRA and CDR2 YSYEKL come from the germline V gene. V was cut by 0 bases and J by 2 bases, with 11 bases left in between. The length of the CDR3 is 15 residues. For the CDR3, the DNA is TGCGCCAGCAGCCAAGAAGGAGGGGGCACCTACGAGCAGTACTTC. Protein product: CASSQEGGGTYEQYF.

This clone was seen just once. The chain links TRBV24-1 to TRBJ2-3; D is ambiguous. The CDR3 contains 16 residues. The germline V gene has CDR1 KGHDR and CDR2 SFDVKD. Trimming removed 5 bases at V and 2 bases at J, with 16 bases between. CDR3 nucleotides: TGTGCCACCAGTGGAGGAACTACACCTATCACAGATACGCAGTATTTT. Translation: CATSGGTTPITDTQYF.

This chain uses TRBV9 with TRBJ1-2; 7 bases are shared with TRBD1. V gave up 2 bases and J gave up 5 bases; unmatched junction bases: 9. This CDR3 is 15 amino acids long. Germline lookup yields CDR1 SGDLS and CDR2 YYNGEE. CDR3 sequence reads: CASSVSGTVLYGYTF. DNA of the CDR3: TGTGCCAGCAGCGTTTCCGGGACAGTCCTTTATGGCTACACCTTC. Together with reference TRBV9 and TRBJ1-2, the CDR3 gives the full variable domain: DSGVTQTPKHLITATGQRVTLRCSPRSGDLSVYWYQQSLDQGLQFLIQYYNGEERAKGNILERFSAQQFPDLHSELNLSSLELGDSALYFCASSVSGTVLYGYTFGSGTRLTVV.

This clone was seen more than once but under ten times. The rearrangement joins TRBV6-5 to TRBJ2-5; D might be TRBD2 (5 bases). CDR3 length: 15 amino acids. V lost 5 bases and J 4 bases, leaving 17 bases between the germline ends. CDR1 is MNHEY and CDR2 is SVGAGI in the germline V gene. The CDR3 nucleotides read TGTGCCAGCAGTCGGGGTGGCTTTGTCGCAGAGACCCAGTACTTC. This codes for CASSRGGFVAETQYF.

This clone appeared once. The CDR3 DNA follows: TGTGCCAGCAGCCAACTCCGTGGTCCGGGGGACTATGGCTACACCTTC. As protein: CASSQLRGPGDYGYTF. The rearrangement uses TRBV14 and TRBJ1-2; D perhaps matches TRBD1 (5 bases). In germline, CDR1 is SGHDN, CDR2 FVKESK. The V gene lost 2 bases and the J gene lost 3 bases, with 16 bases spanning the gap. The CDR3 sequence is 16 residues long. Variable domain in full (rest from reference TRBV14 and TRBJ1-2): EAGVTQFPSHSVIEKGQTVTLRCDPISGHDNLYWYRRVMGKEIKFLLHFVKESKQDESGMPNNRFLAERTGGTYSTLKVQPAELEDSGVYFCASSQLRGPGDYGYTFGSGTRLTVV.

J is TRBJ2-1 and V is TRBV11-2; 8 nucleotides match TRBD2. Germline CDR1 is SGHAT and CDR2 is FQNNGV. The CDR3 has 15 residues. V lost 2 bases and J lost 0; bases outside the gene matches: 0. CDR3 DNA sequence: TGTGCCAGCAGCTTACGGGGGGGCTCCTACAATGAGCAGTTCTTC. This encodes CASSLRGGSYNEQFF.

To note about this clone: An end of the junction does not agree with germline; a read error may underlie this. This CDR3 is CASSRIQDQATQYF. CDR3 sequence (DNA): TGTGCCAGCAGCCGGATACAGGACCAAGCGACCCAGTACTTC. V and J are TRBV7-9 and TRBJ2-5; possible D gene TRBD1, 5 bases. Germline lookup yields CDR1 SEHNR and CDR2 FQNEAQ (reference sequence). The CDR3 length is 14 residues.

The J gene is TRBJ1-6, the V gene TRBV11-2; D is uncertain. Germline V CDR1 and CDR2: SGHAT, FQNNGV. V lost 7 bases and J lost 4, with 8 bases in between. The CDR3 spans 13 residues. CDR3 nucleotide sequence: TGTGCCAGCACCCTTAGATATAATTCACCCCTCCACTTT. Its translation is CASTLRYNSPLHF.

This rearrangement joins TRBV7-9 to TRBJ2-7; D is uncertain. In germline, CDR1 is SEHNR, CDR2 FQNEAQ (reference sequence). The CDR3 is 14 amino acids. Trimming shortened V by 2 bases and J by 2 bases, and 10 bases separated the two germline ends. CDR3 in DNA: TGTGCCAGCAGCTTACCCGGCGGTGCCTACGAGCAGTACTTC. Translated, it gives CASSLPGGAYEQYF.

The chain has TRBV19 and TRBJ1-5, with a tentative D call TRBD1 (6 bases). The CDR3 loop spans 14 amino acids. V shed 3 bases and J shed 5 bases, with 11 bases lying between them. Germline-derived CDR1 and CDR2 are LNHDA and SQIVND (reference sequence). The CDR3 reads CASSIRGRDQPQHF. The CDR3 nucleotides read TGTGCCAGTAGTATCAGGGGCAGGGATCAGCCCCAGCATTTT.

The chain combines TRBV5-1 with TRBJ1-6; 7 bases align to TRBD1. V shed 4 bases and J 7 bases; nucleotides not matched to a gene: 2. CDR1 and CDR2 from the germline V gene are SGHRS and YFSETQ. The CDR3 is 13 residues long. CDR3 nucleotide sequence: TGCGCCAGCAGCGAGGGACAGAATTCACCCCTCCACTTT. It is translated as CASSEGQNSPLHF.

The chain uses TRBV2 and TRBJ2-3; 8 bases match TRBD2. The CDR3 length is 15 residues. From germline, CDR1 is SNHLY and CDR2 FYNNEI. V gave up 3 bases and J gave up 1 base; unmatched junction bases: 3. This chain's CDR3 is CASSETSVRTDTQYF. The CDR3 bases are TGTGCCAGCAGTGAGACTAGCGTTCGCACAGATACGCAGTATTTT.

The table lists this clone with a count of one. The rearrangement links TRBV7-2 to TRBJ1-6; D gene uncertain. Trimming took 1 base from V and 0 from J, leaving 13 bases between them. CDR1 SGHTA and CDR2 FQGNSA come from the germline V gene. The length of the CDR3 is 18 residues. CDR3 amino acids: CASSLVGTMSSYNSPLHF. The CDR3 bases are TGTGCCAGCAGCTTAGTCGGCACTATGAGCTCCTATAATTCACCCCTCCACTTT.

The chain joins TRBV18 to TRBJ2-7; tentative D call: TRBD1 (6 bases). Trimming shortened V by 0 bases and J by 4 bases, and 7 bases separated the two germline ends. Germline values: CDR1 KGHSH, CDR2 LQKENI. The CDR3 is 13 residues long. DNA for the CDR3: TGTGCCAGCTCACCACCGGGGGCGTACGAGCAGTACTTC. It translates to CASSPPGAYEQYF.

Ten or more counts support this clone. CDR3 coding DNA: TGTGCCAGCAGCCCTACTCTGAGCTCTGGAAACACCATATATTTT. It yields the protein CASSPTLSSGNTIYF. The chain has TRBV7-9 and TRBJ1-3, with D unclear. The germline gives CDR1 SEHNR, CDR2 FQNEAQ (reference sequence). Between the trimmed V and J ends, which lost 5 bases and 0 bases, there was a span of 11 bases. The CDR3 contains 15 residues.

V and J are TRBV19 and TRBJ2-2, with unresolved D. CDR3 length: 11 amino acids. Germline V gene lookup returns CDR1 LNHDA and CDR2 SQIVND (reference sequence). V dropped 5 bases and J dropped 5 bases, with 3 bases sitting between them. The CDR3 is CASSRTGELFF. The CDR3 DNA reads TGTGCCAGTAGTCGTACCGGGGAGCTGTTTTTT. The whole variable domain, filled in from reference TRBV19 and TRBJ2-2, reads DGGITQSPKYLFRKEGQNVTLSCEQNLNHDAMYWYRQDPGQGLRLIYYSQIVNDFQKGDIAEGYSVSREKKESFPLTVTSAQKNPTAFYLCASSRTGELFFGEGSRLTVL.

The chain is built from TRBV9 and TRBJ1-1; possibly TRBD1 for D (6 bases). CDR1 SGDLS and CDR2 YYNGEE come from the germline V gene. With 5 bases removed from V and 2 bases from J, the gap between germline ends came to 10 bases. The CDR3 runs to 13 residues. CDR3 protein: CASSTGPNTEAFF. The CDR3 bases are TGTGCCAGCAGTACAGGGCCCAACACTGAAGCTTTCTTT.

This chain uses TRBV7-2 with TRBJ2-3, with a weak D call TRBD2 (6 bases). Trimming left V 5 bases short and J 8 bases short, with 17 bases between. The CDR3 contains 14 residues. CDR1 and CDR2 from the germline V gene are SGHTA and FQGNSA. CDR3 coding DNA: TGTGCCAGCAGCCCCCGGGAGACCGGTGGTACGCAGTATTTT. It encodes CASSPRETGGTQYF.

The chain links TRBV7-9 to TRBJ2-7; D unresolved. Germline V lookup: CDR1 SEHNR, CDR2 FQNEAQ (reference sequence). V shed 3 bases and J shed 3 bases, with 12 bases lying between them. The CDR3 totals 14 residues. The CDR3 DNA sequence: TGTGCCAGCAGCTTCTCACTTCTAGACTACGAGCAGTACTTC. Translated, it gives CASSFSLLDYEQYF.